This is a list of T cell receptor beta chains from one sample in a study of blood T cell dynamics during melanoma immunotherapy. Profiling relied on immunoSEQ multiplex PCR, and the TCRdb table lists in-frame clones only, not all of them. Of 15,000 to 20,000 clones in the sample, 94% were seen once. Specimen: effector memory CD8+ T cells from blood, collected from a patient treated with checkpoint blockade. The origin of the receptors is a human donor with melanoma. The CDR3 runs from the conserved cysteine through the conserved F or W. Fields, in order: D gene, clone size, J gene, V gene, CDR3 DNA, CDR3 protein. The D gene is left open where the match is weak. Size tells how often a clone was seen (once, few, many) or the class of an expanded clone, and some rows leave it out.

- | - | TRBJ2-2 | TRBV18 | TGTGCCAGCTCACCTCCAGGACCGAACACCGGGGAGCTGTTTTTT | CASSPPGPNTGELFF
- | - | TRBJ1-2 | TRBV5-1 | TGCGCCAGCAGCTCGGGCAGGGGAGTCAACTATGGCTACACCTTC | CASSSGRGVNYGYTF
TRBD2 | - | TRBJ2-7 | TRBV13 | TGTGCCAGCAGCAGGACTAGCGGGACTGAGCAGTACTTC | CASSRTSGTEQYF
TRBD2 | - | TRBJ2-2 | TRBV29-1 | TGCAGCGTCCTGGGCGGGAGGAACACCGGGGAGCTGTTTTTT | CSVLGGRNTGELFF
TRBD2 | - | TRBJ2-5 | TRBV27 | TGTGCCAGCAGTTTATCGTTCACTGGGACTAGCGCCCAAGAGACCCAGTACTTC | CASSLSFTGTSAQETQYF
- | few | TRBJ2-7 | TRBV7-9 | TGTGCCAGCAGCTTAGCCTTAGCCTACGAGCAGTACTTC | CASSLALAYEQYF
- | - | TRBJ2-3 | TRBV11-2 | TGTGCCAGCAGCTTAGATGTGGGGGAGTGGACAGATACGCAGTATTTT | CASSLDVGEWTDTQYF
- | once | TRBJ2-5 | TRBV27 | TGTGCCAGCAGTTGGGCGGGGTCATGGGAGACCCAGTACTTC | CASSWAGSWETQYF
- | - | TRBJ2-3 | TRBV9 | TGTGCCAGCAGCGTCAGCCCAGGGGTAGGCACAGATACGCAGTATTTT | CASSVSPGVGTDTQYF
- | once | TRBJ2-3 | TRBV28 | TGTGCCAGCAGAGTGGAGACGTGGGGCACAGATACGCAGTATTTT | CASRVETWGTDTQYF
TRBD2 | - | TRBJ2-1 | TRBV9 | TGTGCCAGCAGCGTAGATGCTAGCGGGAACTACAATGAGCAGTTCTTC | CASSVDASGNYNEQFF
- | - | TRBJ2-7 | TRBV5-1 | TGCGCCAGCATTGGGGGCGGTCGGCAGTACTTC | CASIGGGRQYF
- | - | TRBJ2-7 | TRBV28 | TGTGCCAGCAGTGTCACAGGGCCCGGGGACGAGCAGTACTTC | CASSVTGPGDEQYF